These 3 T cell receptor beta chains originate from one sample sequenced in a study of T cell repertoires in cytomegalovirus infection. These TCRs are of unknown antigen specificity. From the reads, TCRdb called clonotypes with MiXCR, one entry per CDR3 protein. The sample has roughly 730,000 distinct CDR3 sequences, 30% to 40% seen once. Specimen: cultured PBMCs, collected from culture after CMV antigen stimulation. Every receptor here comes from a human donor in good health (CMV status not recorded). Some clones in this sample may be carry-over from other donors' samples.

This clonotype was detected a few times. Here the CDR3 reads CASSQEGYMNTEAFF. CDR3 sequence (DNA): TGTGCCAGCAGCCAAGAAGGCTACATGAACACTGAAGCTTTCTTT. The chain links TRBV14 to TRBJ1-1; D ambiguous. CDR3 size: 15 residues. Trimming removed 0 bases from V and 0 bases from J, with 8 bases in between. CDR1 is SGHDN and CDR2 is FVKESK in the germline V gene.

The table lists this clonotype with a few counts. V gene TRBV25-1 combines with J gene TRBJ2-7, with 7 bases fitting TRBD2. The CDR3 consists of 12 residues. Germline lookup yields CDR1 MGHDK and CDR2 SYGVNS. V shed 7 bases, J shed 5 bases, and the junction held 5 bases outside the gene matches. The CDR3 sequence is CASTGEGHEQYF. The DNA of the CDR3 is TGTGCCAGCACGGGGGAGGGACACGAGCAGTACTTC.

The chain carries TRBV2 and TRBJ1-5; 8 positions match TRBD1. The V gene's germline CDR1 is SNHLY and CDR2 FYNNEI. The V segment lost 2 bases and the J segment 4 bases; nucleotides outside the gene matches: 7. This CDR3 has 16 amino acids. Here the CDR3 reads CASSESRTGGNQPQHF. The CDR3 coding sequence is TGTGCCAGCAGTGAAAGTCGAACAGGGGGGAATCAGCCCCAGCATTTT.